This entry is about one TCR beta chain. The data derive from a study of shared T cell receptors in the human thymus. Only in-frame clones appear in the TCRdb table, and some are missing; sequencing was by immunoSEQ multiplex PCR. The top ten hold roughly 0.0094% of the sample, which has 500,000 to 850,000 clones, more than 75% seen once. The data were also submitted as part of a second study, on human thymus T cells. That source reports: Thymic tissue was derived from resections collected during corrective heart surgery.

The sample was thymocytes. The receptor's source is a boy in the first two years of life with a congenital heart defect.

The CDR3 reads CASSEATTGTVYGYTF. In DNA form, the CDR3 reads TGTGCCAGCAGTGAAGCCACGACAGGGACCGTATATGGCTACACCTTC. J is TRBJ1-2 and V is TRBV6-1; 7 bases line up with TRBD1. This CDR3 has 16 amino acids. Germline values: CDR1 MNHNS, CDR2 SASEGT. V lost 0 bases, J lost 5 bases, and 9 bases stayed unmatched.